One and the same sample provided the 24 T cell receptor beta chains below, sequenced in a study of blood T cell repertoires in COVID-19. TCRdb's table, derived via immunoSEQ multiplex PCR, lists solely in-frame clones and lacks some. Of about 210,000 clones listed, more than 65% are singletons. Sequencing input: peripheral blood. All receptors derive from a man aged 40-50 years who had recovered from COVID-19.

The rearrangement links TRBV28 to TRBJ2-3, with 7 bases matching TRBD2. Looked up from germline, CDR1 is MDHEN and CDR2 is SYDVKM. V shed 4 bases, J shed 4 bases, and the junction held 11 bases outside the gene matches. The CDR3 runs 16 residues. The DNA for the CDR3 is TGTGCCAGCAGTTCCACCCGGGCAGGGAGGGCAGATACGCAGTATTTT. Translating gives CASSSTRAGRADTQYF.

This chain connects TRBV10-2 to TRBJ2-3; TRBD1 matches 12 bases. The CDR3 has 16 amino acids. CDR1 is WSHSY, CDR2 SAAADI, per germline. V gave up 5 bases and J gave up 4 bases; unmatched junction bases: 7. This CDR3 is CASSIGTGGEADTQYF. The CDR3 bases are TGCGCCAGCAGTATTGGGACAGGGGGCGAAGCAGATACGCAGTATTTT.

V gene TRBV5-1 combines with J gene TRBJ2-3, with 12 nucleotides matching TRBD1. The germline gives CDR1 SGHRS, CDR2 YFSETQ. The CDR3 runs to 18 residues. V was clipped by 5 bases and J by 4 bases; unmatched bases: 14. Written as DNA, the CDR3 is TGCGCCAGCAGTCCAACTCGTGCCGGGACAGGGGGCGCAGATACGCAGTATTTT. Translation: CASSPTRAGTGGADTQYF.

This sequence joins TRBV11-2 and TRBJ2-1, with D perhaps TRBD2 (6 bases). This CDR3 region has 16 residues. Germline V CDR1 and CDR2: SGHAT, FQNNGV. Trimming cost V 0 bases and J 5 bases, with 14 bases left between them. CDR3 region: CASSLDGGVGHNEQFF. In DNA, the CDR3 is TGTGCCAGCAGCTTAGACGGCGGGGTGGGGCACAATGAGCAGTTCTTC.

This clone was found once. The rearrangement links TRBV5-4 to TRBJ2-1, with TRBD2 as a possible D gene (5 bases). The V end was cut by 1 base, the J end by 5 bases, with 10 bases between. CDR3 length: 14 residues. Per the germline V gene, CDR1 is SGHNT and CDR2 is YYREEE (reference sequence). CDR3 sequence (DNA): TGTGCCAGCAGCTTGTTTAGCGTCCACAATGAGCAGTTCTTC. It yields the protein CASSLFSVHNEQFF. Filled out from reference TRBV5-4 and TRBJ2-1, the complete variable domain reads ETGVTQSPTHLIKTRGQQVTLRCSSQSGHNTVSWYQQALGQGPQFIFQYYREEENGRGNFPPRFSGLQFPNYSSELNVNALELDDSALYLCASSLFSVHNEQFFGPGTRLTVL.

The chain is built from TRBV2 and TRBJ2-1; TRBD1 is a possible D gene (5 bases). V shed 2 bases and J shed 9 bases, with 14 bases lying between them. Per germline, CDR1 SNHLY and CDR2 FYNNEI. The CDR3 totals 14 residues. The chain's CDR3 is CASSEWGRDTEQFF. The CDR3 DNA reads as TGTGCCAGCAGTGAATGGGGCAGGGATACTGAGCAGTTCTTC.

This chain links TRBV18 with TRBJ2-2; D possibly corresponds to TRBD2 (5 bases). Germline V gene lookup returns CDR1 KGHSH and CDR2 LQKENI. CDR3 length: 14 residues. Trimming removed 10 bases from V and 3 bases from J, with 15 bases in between. The CDR3 nucleotides read TGTGCCACCGTGATGGGAGTCCACACCGGGGAGCTGTTTTTT. Its protein is CATVMGVHTGELFF.

This chain uses TRBV28 with TRBJ2-7; TRBD1 might be the D (6 bases). Trimming removed 5 bases at V and 4 bases at J, with 12 bases between. CDR1 is MDHEN and CDR2 is SYDVKM in the germline V gene. The CDR3 length is 13 residues. The DNA of the CDR3 is TGTGCCAGCAGTAGGACTGACAGGTACGAGCAGTACTTC. Its translation: CASSRTDRYEQYF.

This chain's CDR3 is CASSSVSGYTF. Written as DNA, the CDR3 is TGTGCCAGCAGCTCCGTGTCGGGCTACACCTTC. The chain joins TRBV7-9 to TRBJ1-2; D gene ambiguous. The germline gives CDR1 SEHNR, CDR2 FQNEAQ (reference sequence). V was trimmed by 4 bases and J by 8 bases, leaving 8 bases between them. The CDR3 sequence is 11 residues long.

Notes on this clone: The same CDR3 also results from other DNA sequences found in this sample. The genes are TRBV24-1 and TRBJ2-3; 11 bases are a match to TRBD2. The CDR3 consists of 17 residues. After removal of 1 base from V and 0 bases from J, the junction contained 2 bases not matched to a gene. Germline-derived CDR1 and CDR2 are KGHDR and SFDVKD. The CDR3, as DNA: TGTGCCACCAGTGATTTTTGGACTAGCGGGAGCACAGATACGCAGTATTTT. Encoded protein: CATSDFWTSGSTDTQYF.

The chain employs TRBV6-5 and TRBJ1-1, with 7 bases that match TRBD1. Germline CDR1 is MNHEY and CDR2 is SVGAGI. J lost 4 bases, V lost 5 bases, and 7 bases had no gene match. The CDR3 is made up of 14 amino acids. The CDR3 region has the DNA TGTGCCAGCAGTAGTACAGGGGTAGGCACTGAAGCTTTCTTT. Amino acid sequence: CASSSTGVGTEAFF.

For the CDR3, the DNA is TGTGCCAGCAGCCCCCTAGGGGAAACAGATACGCAGTATTTT. Translated, it gives CASSPLGETDTQYF. The V call is TRBV27, the J call TRBJ2-3, with D perhaps TRBD1 (5 bases). Trimming took 6 bases from V and 3 from J, leaving 13 bases between them. The CDR3 totals 14 residues. CDR1 is MNHEY and CDR2 is SMNVEV in the germline V gene (reference sequence).

The chain couples TRBV27 to TRBJ2-4; 7 nucleotides agree with TRBD1. With 2 bases clipped from V and 0 bases from J, the junction kept 4 bases outside the gene matches. The CDR3 spans 16 residues. Germline V lookup: CDR1 MNHEY, CDR2 SMNVEV (reference sequence). The CDR3 DNA sequence: TGTGCCAGCAGTTTAAGAGGGGGCATAGCCAAAAACATTCAGTACTTC. It yields the protein CASSLRGGIAKNIQYF.

This clone was observed a single time. The gene calls are TRBV11-3 and TRBJ2-7, with TRBD1 identical over 9 bases. The CDR3 is 14 amino acids. The V gene end was trimmed by 3 bases and the J gene end by 2 bases; junction bases not matched to a gene: 2. CDR1 is SGHNT and CDR2 is YENEEA in the germline V gene. CDR3 bases: TGTGCCAGCAGCTTCCGACAGGGGGCCTACGAGCAGTACTTC. Protein: CASSFRQGAYEQYF.

The chain combines TRBV29-1 with TRBJ1-2, with D possibly matching TRBD1 (5 bases). Germline CDR1 and CDR2: SQVTM and ANQGSEA. The length of the CDR3 is 14 residues. The V end was cut by 5 bases, the J end by 4 bases, with 17 bases between. The CDR3 loop is CSVSPGRGGYGYTF. The CDR3 nucleotides are TGCAGCGTTTCCCCGGGACGGGGGGGCTATGGCTACACCTTC.

In DNA, the CDR3 is TGTGCCAGCAGTTACGGTCTTCTGGAGGGAACTGAAGCTTTCTTT. It is translated as CASSYGLLEGTEAFF. This chain uses TRBV6-5 with TRBJ1-1; D is uncertain. Germline CDR1 MNHEY, CDR2 SVGAGI. The V end lost 2 bases, the J end lost 5 bases, and 15 bases lay between the germline ends. There are 15 residues in the CDR3.

This chain uses TRBV9 with TRBJ2-7, with TRBD2 identical over 9 bases. V dropped 4 bases and J dropped 4; count of bases not matched to a gene: 9. Germline CDR1 SGDLS, CDR2 YYNGEE. This CDR3 spans 15 amino acids. CDR3 residues: CASSRVSGGPYEQYF. The CDR3 bases are TGTGCCAGCAGCCGGGTTAGCGGGGGACCTTACGAGCAGTACTTC.

V and J are TRBV5-1 and TRBJ2-5; 9 bases align to TRBD2. Germline V lookup: CDR1 SGHRS, CDR2 YFSETQ. With 2 bases clipped from V and 7 bases from J, the junction kept 15 bases outside the gene matches. The CDR3 extends over 17 amino acids. This chain's CDR3 is CASSLRTSGWEAGTQYF. CDR3 nucleotides: TGCGCCAGCAGCTTACGAACTAGCGGGTGGGAGGCCGGGACCCAGTACTTC.

This clone was seen a single time. The V gene is TRBV5-1, the J gene TRBJ2-2, with TRBD1 as a possible D gene (5 bases). Trimming removed 2 bases at V and 0 bases at J, with 8 bases between. The CDR3 covers 15 residues. Germline CDR1 is SGHRS and CDR2 is YFSETQ. CDR3 sequence: CASSFSRANTGELFF. The CDR3, as DNA: TGCGCCAGCAGCTTTTCCAGGGCGAACACCGGGGAGCTGTTTTTT.

This clone was counted a single time. The chain has TRBV5-1 and TRBJ2-3, with TRBD2 identical over 8 bases. This CDR3 spans 16 amino acids. Germline V gene lookup returns CDR1 SGHRS and CDR2 YFSETQ. V dropped 4 bases and J dropped 2; count of bases not matched to a gene: 9. CDR3 region: CASSQPGLVATDTQYF. In DNA, the CDR3 is TGCGCCAGCAGCCAACCGGGACTAGTAGCCACAGATACGCAGTATTTT.

The chain uses TRBV2 and TRBJ2-3; D possibly corresponds to TRBD2 (5 bases). The length of the CDR3 is 15 residues. V was trimmed by 4 bases and J by 0 bases, leaving 11 bases between them. From germline, CDR1 is SNHLY and CDR2 FYNNEI. The CDR3 nucleotides read TGTGCCAGCAGTGCTGGAGCGGCAAGCACAGATACGCAGTATTTT. Translation: CASSAGAASTDTQYF.

The V gene is TRBV5-1, the J gene TRBJ1-2; 7 bases align to TRBD1. The CDR3 has 16 residues. J lost 8 bases, V lost 4 bases, and 17 bases had no gene match. Germline assignment: CDR1 SGHRS and CDR2 YFSETQ. The CDR3 protein is CASSAIPGQRLEGYTF. CDR3 nucleotide sequence: TGCGCCAGCAGCGCGATTCCGGGACAGCGCTTGGAGGGCTACACCTTC.

The chain joins TRBV12-3 or TRBV12-4 to TRBJ2-2; D is perhaps TRBD2 (7 bases). The length of the CDR3 is 13 residues. V lost 6 bases and J 9 bases, leaving 14 bases between the germline ends. The CDR3 sequence is CASRGGGHRELFF. The CDR3 DNA reads TGTGCCAGCAGGGGAGGGGGGCACCGGGAGCTGTTTTTT.

The CDR3, as DNA: TGCGCCAGCCAAAAGGGGGCCGGGGAGCTGTTTTTT. Translated: CASQKGAGELFF. This chain links TRBV10-2 with TRBJ2-2; D may be TRBD1 (6 bases). The length of the CDR3 is 12 residues. V was cut by 8 bases and J by 6 bases, with 10 bases left in between. Germline assignment: CDR1 WSHSY and CDR2 SAAADI.